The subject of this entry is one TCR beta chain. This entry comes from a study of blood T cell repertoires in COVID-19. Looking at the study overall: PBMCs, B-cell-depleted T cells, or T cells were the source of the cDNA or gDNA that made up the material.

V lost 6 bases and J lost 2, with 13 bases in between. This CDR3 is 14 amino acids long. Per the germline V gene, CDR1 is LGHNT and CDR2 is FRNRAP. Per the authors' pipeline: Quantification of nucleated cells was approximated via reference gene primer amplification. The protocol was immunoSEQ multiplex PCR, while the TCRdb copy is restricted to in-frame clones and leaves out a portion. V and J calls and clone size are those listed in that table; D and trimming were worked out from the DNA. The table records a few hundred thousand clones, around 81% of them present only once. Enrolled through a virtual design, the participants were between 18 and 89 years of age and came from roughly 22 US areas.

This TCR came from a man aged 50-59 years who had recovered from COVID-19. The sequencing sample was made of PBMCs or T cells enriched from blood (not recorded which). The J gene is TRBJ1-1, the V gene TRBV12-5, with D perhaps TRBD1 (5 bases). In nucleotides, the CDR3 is TGTGCTAGTGGATTATACAGGCAAAACACTGAAGCTTTCTTT. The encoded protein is CASGLYRQNTEAFF.